Listed here are 3 T cell receptor beta chains from one sample, sequenced in a study of identical twins. TCRdb fed the 5' RACE reads into MiXCR, producing one record per CDR3 protein. This table has about 570,000 distinct CDR3 sequences, approximately 10% appearing once. These data were also reused for a study on yellow fever vaccine responses in identical twins.

What was sequenced was PBMCs. These receptors came from a woman aged 18-30 years in good health.

This clonotype turned up a few times. The rearrangement links TRBV5-1 to TRBJ2-1, with 12 bases matching TRBD2. Germline values: CDR1 SGHRS, CDR2 YFSETQ. CDR3 size: 16 residues. V trimming: 4 bases; J trimming: 6 bases; junction bases outside the gene matches: 8. CDR3 sequence reads: CASSLLAGGAPNEQFF. The DNA for the CDR3 is TGCGCCAGCAGCCTGCTAGCGGGGGGGGCACCCAATGAGCAGTTCTTC. Based on the CDR3 plus reference TRBV5-1 and TRBJ2-1, the full variable domain is KAGVTQTPRYLIKTRGQQVTLSCSPISGHRSVSWYQQTPGQGLQFLFEYFSETQRNKGNFPGRFSGRQFSNSRSEMNVSTLELGDSALYLCASSLLAGGAPNEQFFGPGTRLTVL.

This clonotype occurred a few times. This chain connects TRBV29-1 to TRBJ2-1, with TRBD1 matching 12 bases. With V trimmed by 7 bases and J by 6 bases, 7 bases remained unmatched. Looked up from germline, CDR1 is SQVTM and CDR2 is ANQGSEA. This CDR3 spans 14 amino acids. The CDR3 here is CSGRDRGRINEQFF. CDR3 nucleotide sequence: TGCAGCGGAAGGGACAGGGGGCGTATCAATGAGCAGTTCTTC.

This sequence joins TRBV28 and TRBJ1-6; TRBD1 is a possible D gene (5 bases). Per germline, CDR1 MDHEN and CDR2 SYDVKM. This CDR3 comprises 15 residues. V dropped 6 bases and J dropped 0 bases, with 9 bases sitting between them. CDR3 loop: CASRGGHSYNSPLHF. DNA for the CDR3: TGTGCCAGCAGGGGGGGTCACTCCTATAATTCACCCCTCCACTTT.